This section outlines one T cell receptor (beta chain) sequence together with its context. These data belong to a study of blood T cell repertoires in COVID-19. Looking at the study overall: Sites in the United States, Italy and Spain provided acute and convalescent COVID-19 samples. Nucleic acid was either cDNA or gDNA, and it came from T cells, B-cell-depleted T cells, or PBMCs.

Authors' methods: Estimation of nucleated cell counts was performed using reference gene primer amplification. Repertoires were generated with immunoSEQ multiplex PCR, while TCRdb's copy carries only in-frame clones and drops some. The V and J calls and clone size come from that table; D and trimming were worked out from the DNA. The repertoire consists of some 110,000 clones, with roughly four fifths occurring once and the leading ten covering 2% to 3%. The sample consisted of peripheral blood. This TCR came from a man between 50 and 59 years old with acute or convalescent COVID-19.

As DNA, the CDR3 is TGTGCCTGGAGTGTACTGGCTAGCGGGGGGTCCTACGAGCAGTACTTC. Protein product: CAWSVLASGGSYEQYF. This rearrangement joins TRBV30 to TRBJ2-7, with 11 bases aligning to TRBD2. The germline V gene encodes CDR1 GTSNPN and CDR2 SVGIG (reference sequence). V lost 0 bases, J lost 1 base, and 5 bases stayed unmatched. The CDR3 has 16 amino acids.